This TCR beta chain comes out of a study of vaccination and CD4 T cells after COVID-19. Sample treatment: approximately nine-day PBMC culture with coronavirus spike peptide pools or control peptides (ViraFEST assay). The Oncomine TCR Beta short-read assay was what sequenced the DNA obtained from cultured CD4+ T cells. TCRdb passed the PCR reads through MiXCR, listing each CDR3 protein once. This repertoire shows around 15,000 distinct CDR3 sequences, around four fifths found once; its top ten account for roughly 9.8%. A note on this clonotype: What it binds is not known.

Sequenced: CD4+ T cells from blood, cultured in vitro. The TCR sequence derives from a human donor who had recovered from COVID-19.

CDR3 sequence: CAWEDQGNSPLHF. Written as DNA, the CDR3 is TGTGCCTGGGAAGACCAGGGGAATTCACCCCTCCACTTT. The chain joins TRBV30 to TRBJ1-6, with D tentatively TRBD1 (6 bases). Germline V gene lookup returns CDR1 GTSNPN and CDR2 SVGIG (reference sequence). Trimming removed 5 bases at V and 7 bases at J, with 12 bases between. CDR3 length: 13 amino acids.